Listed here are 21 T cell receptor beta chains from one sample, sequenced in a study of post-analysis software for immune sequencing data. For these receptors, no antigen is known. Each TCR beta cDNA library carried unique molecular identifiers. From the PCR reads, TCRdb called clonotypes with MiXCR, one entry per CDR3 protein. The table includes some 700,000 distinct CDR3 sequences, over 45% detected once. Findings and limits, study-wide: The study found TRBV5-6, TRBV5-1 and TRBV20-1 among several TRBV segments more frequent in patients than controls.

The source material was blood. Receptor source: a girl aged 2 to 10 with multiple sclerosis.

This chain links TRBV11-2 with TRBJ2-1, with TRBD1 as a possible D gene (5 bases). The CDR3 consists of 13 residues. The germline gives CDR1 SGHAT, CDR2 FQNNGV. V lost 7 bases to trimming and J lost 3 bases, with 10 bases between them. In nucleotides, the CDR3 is TGTGCCAGCACCGAGGACATCTACAATGAGCAGTTCTTC. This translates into CASTEDIYNEQFF.

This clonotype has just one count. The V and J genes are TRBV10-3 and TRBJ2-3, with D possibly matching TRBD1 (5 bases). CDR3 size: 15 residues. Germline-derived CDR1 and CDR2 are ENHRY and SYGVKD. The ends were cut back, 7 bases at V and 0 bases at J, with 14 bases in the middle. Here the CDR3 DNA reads TGTGCCATCACTACAGGCCTGATTAGCACAGATACGCAGTATTTT. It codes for CAITTGLISTDTQYF.

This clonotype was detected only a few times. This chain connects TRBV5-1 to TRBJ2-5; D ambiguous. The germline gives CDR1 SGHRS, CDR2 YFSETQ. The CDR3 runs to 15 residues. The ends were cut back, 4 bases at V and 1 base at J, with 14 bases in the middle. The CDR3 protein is CASSPIDPTQETQYF. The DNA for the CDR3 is TGCGCCAGCAGCCCGATTGATCCCACCCAAGAGACCCAGTACTTC.

Here the CDR3 reads CASSLGTSGIYEQYF. CDR3 DNA: TGTGCCAGCAGTTTGGGGACTAGCGGGATCTACGAGCAGTACTTC. The V gene is TRBV12-3 or TRBV12-4, the J gene TRBJ2-4, with TRBD2 matching over 13 bases. TRBJ2-7 matches the DNA end more closely, so the J call is doubtful. The CDR3 totals 15 residues.

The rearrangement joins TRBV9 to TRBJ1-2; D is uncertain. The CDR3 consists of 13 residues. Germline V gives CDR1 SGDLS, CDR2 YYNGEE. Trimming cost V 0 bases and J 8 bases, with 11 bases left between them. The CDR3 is CASSVDGVNGYTF. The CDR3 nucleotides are TGTGCCAGCAGCGTAGACGGGGTTAACGGCTACACCTTC.

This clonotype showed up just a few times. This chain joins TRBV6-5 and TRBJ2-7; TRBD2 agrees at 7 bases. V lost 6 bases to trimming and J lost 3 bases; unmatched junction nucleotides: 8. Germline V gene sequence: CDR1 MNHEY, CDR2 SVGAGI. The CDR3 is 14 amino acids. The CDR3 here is CASSRRAGVYEQYF. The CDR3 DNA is TGTGCCAGCAGCCGACGCGCGGGAGTCTACGAGCAGTACTTC.

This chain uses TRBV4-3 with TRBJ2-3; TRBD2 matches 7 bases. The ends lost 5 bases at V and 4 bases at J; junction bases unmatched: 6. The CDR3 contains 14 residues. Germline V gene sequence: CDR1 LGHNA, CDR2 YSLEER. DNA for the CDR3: TGCGCCAGCAGCGCGGGGGTTAGAGCAGATACGCAGTATTTT. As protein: CASSAGVRADTQYF.

CDR3 nucleotides: TGTGCCAGCAGCTTAGGTCGCGGCTTGGGAGCAGATACGCAGTATTTT. Residues: CASSLGRGLGADTQYF. The chain joins TRBV7-6 to TRBJ2-3; possible D gene TRBD2, 5 bases. CDR3 length: 16 amino acids. V was cut by 1 base and J by 4 bases, with 15 bases left in between. Per the germline V gene, CDR1 is SGHVS and CDR2 is FNYEAQ.

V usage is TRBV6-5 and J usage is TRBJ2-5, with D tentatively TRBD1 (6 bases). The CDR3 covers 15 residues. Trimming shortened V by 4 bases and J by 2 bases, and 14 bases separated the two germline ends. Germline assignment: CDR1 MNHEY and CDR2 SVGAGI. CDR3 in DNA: TGTGCCAGCAGTTTTTCCGGGACATCACAAGAGACCCAGTACTTC. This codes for CASSFSGTSQETQYF.

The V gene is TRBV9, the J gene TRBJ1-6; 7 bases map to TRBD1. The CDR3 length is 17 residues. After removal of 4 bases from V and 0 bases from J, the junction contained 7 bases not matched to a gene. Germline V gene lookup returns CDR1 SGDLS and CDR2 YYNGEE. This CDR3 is CASSQNRGLSYNSPLHF. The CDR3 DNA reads TGTGCCAGCAGCCAGAACAGGGGTCTCTCCTATAATTCACCCCTCCACTTT.

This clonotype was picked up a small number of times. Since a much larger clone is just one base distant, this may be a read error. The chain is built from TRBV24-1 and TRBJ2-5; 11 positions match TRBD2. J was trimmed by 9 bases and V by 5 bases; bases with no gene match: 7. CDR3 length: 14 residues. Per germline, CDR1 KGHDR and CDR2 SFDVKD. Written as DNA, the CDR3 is TGTGCCACCAGTGGGGGGACTAGCGGTGAGGCCCAGTACTTC. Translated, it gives CATSGGTSGEAQYF.

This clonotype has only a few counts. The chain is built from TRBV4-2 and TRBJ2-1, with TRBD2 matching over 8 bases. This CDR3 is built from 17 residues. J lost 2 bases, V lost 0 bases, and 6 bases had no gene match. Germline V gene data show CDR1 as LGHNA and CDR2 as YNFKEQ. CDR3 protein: CASSQDLAGGPYNEQFF. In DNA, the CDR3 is TGTGCCAGCAGCCAAGATCTGGCGGGGGGACCCTACAATGAGCAGTTCTTC.

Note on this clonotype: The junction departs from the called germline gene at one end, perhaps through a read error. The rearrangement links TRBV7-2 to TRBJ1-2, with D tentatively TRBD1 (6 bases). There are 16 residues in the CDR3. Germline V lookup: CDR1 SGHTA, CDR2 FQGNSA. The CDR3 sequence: CASSLSGGRANYGYIF. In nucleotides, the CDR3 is TGTGCCAGCAGCTTAAGCGGGGGCAGGGCTAACTATGGCTACATCTTC.

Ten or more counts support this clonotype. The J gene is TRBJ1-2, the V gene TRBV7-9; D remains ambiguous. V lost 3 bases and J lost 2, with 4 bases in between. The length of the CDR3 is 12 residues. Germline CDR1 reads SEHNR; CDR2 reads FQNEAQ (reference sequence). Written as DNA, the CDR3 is TGTGCCAGCAGCTTGGACAACTATGGCTACACCTTC. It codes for CASSLDNYGYTF.

The CDR3 DNA follows: TGTGCCAGCAGTTACAACGGGTTTCAGCCCCAGCATTTT. Amino acid sequence: CASSYNGFQPQHF. J is TRBJ1-5 and V is TRBV6-5; no definite D call. The germline V gene has CDR1 MNHEY and CDR2 SVGAGI. The CDR3 has 13 amino acids. The ends were cut back, 2 bases at V and 6 bases at J, with 8 bases in the middle.

The CDR3 coding sequence is TGTGCCAGCAGCCCTGGTGCTTTCTTT. Its translation is CASSPGAFF. The chain combines TRBV12-3 or TRBV12-4 with TRBJ1-1; the D is unclear. The CDR3 runs 9 residues. V was cut by 6 bases and J by 11 bases, with 7 bases left in between.

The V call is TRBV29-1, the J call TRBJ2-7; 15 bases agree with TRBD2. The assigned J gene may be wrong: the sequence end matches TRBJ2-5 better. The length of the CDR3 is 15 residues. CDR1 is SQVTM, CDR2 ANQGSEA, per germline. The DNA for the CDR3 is TGCAGCGAAACGGGACTAGCGGGAGGCATTGGGACCCAGTACTTC. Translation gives CSETGLAGGIGTQYF.

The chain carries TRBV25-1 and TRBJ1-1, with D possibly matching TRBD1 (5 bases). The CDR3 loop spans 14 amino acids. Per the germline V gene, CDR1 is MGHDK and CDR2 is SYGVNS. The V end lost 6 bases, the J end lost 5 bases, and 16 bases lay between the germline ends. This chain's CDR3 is CASSKQEGGTEAFF. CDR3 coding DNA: TGTGCCAGCAGCAAACAGGAGGGAGGAACTGAAGCTTTCTTT.

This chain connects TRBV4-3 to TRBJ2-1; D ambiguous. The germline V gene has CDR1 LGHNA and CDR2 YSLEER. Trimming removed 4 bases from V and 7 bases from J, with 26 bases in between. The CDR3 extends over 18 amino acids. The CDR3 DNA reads TGCGCCAGCAGCCCAGTACTCTCCCTCCCAAAGGGTGTAAATGAGCAGTTCTTC. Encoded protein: CASSPVLSLPKGVNEQFF.

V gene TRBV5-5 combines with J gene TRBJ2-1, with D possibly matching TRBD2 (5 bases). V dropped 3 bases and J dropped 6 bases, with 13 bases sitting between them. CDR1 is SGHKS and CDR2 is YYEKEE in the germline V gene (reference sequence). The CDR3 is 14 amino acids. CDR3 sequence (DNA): TGTGCCAGCAGCTCCGTGATCGGACTCAATGAGCAGTTCTTC. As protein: CASSSVIGLNEQFF. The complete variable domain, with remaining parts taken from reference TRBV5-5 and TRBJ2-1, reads DAGVTQSPTHLIKTRGQQVTLRCSPISGHKSVSWYQQVLGQGPQFIFQYYEKEERGRGNFPDRFSARQFPNYSSELNVNALLLGDSALYLCASSSVIGLNEQFFGPGTRLTVL.

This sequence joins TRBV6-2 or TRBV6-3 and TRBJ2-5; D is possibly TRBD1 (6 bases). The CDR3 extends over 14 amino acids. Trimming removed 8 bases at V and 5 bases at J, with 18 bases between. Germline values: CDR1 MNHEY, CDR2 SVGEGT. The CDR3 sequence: CASLGQGSKETQYF. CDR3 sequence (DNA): TGTGCCAGCCTGGGCCAGGGGAGTAAGGAGACCCAGTACTTC.